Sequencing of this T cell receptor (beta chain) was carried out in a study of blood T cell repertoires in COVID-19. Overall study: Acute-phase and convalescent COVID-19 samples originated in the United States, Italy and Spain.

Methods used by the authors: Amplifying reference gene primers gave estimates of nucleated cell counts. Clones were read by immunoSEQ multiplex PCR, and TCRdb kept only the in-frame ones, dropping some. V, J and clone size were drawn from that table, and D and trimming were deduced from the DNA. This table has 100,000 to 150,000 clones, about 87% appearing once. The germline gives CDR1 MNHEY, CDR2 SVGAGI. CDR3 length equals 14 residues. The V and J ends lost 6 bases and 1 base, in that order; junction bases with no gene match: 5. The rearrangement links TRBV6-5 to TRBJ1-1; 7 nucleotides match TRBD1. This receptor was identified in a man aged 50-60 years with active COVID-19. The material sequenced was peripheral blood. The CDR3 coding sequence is TGTGCCAGCAGGACGACAGGGAAGAACACTGAAGCTTTCTTT. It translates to CASRTTGKNTEAFF.